This TCR beta chain was captured in a study of blood T cell repertoires in COVID-19. Study information: Italy, Spain and the United States were the sources of the convalescent and acute COVID-19 samples. T cells, B-cell-depleted T cells, or PBMCs provided the cDNA or gDNA that served as material.

In the authors' methods: Researchers report that nucleated cell counts were estimated from reference gene primer amplification. Sequencing used immunoSEQ multiplex PCR; TCRdb keeps in-frame clones, though not all of them. V, J and clone size reflect that table, while D and trimming were determined from the DNA. The table has 50,000 to 65,000 clones, about 74% seen once. Sequencing used peripheral blood. This TCR was sampled from an elderly woman with acute or convalescent COVID-19.

The CDR3 reads CASSIIKRTGFFSGSNQPQHF. CDR3 DNA sequence: TGTGCCAGTAGTATAATTAAGCGGACAGGGTTTTTTTCCGGTAGCAATCAGCCCCAGCATTTT. The chain joins TRBV19 to TRBJ1-5, with 8 positions matching TRBD1. Germline trimming cut 2 bases from V and 0 bases from J; bases unmatched to any gene: 18. This CDR3 spans 21 amino acids. CDR1 LNHDA and CDR2 SQIVND come from the germline V gene (reference sequence). The full variable domain, its missing parts supplied by reference TRBV19 and TRBJ1-5, is DGGITQSPKYLFRKEGQNVTLSCEQNLNHDAMYWYRQDPGQGLRLIYYSQIVNDFQKGDIAEGYSVSREKKESFPLTVTSAQKNPTAFYLCASSIIKRTGFFSGSNQPQHFGDGTRLSIL.